Listed below are T cell receptor beta chains from one sample, sequenced in a study of blood T cell repertoires in COVID-19. Profiled with immunoSEQ multiplex PCR; TCRdb holds only in-frame clones, not every one. Of about 170,000 clones in the sample, about 88% are singletons; the top ten hold 20% to 30%. Input material: peripheral blood. These receptors originate from a man aged 60 to 75 with acute or convalescent COVID-19. Both conserved end residues are part of each CDR3. D genes are given only for firm matches. The size of a clone is reported for some rows only, either as once, few or many, or as a class for expanded clones.

DNA: TGCGCCAGCAGCTTTGGGACAGGGGTCTATGGCTACACCTTC
CDR3: CASSFGTGVYGYTF
size: NA
V: TRBV5-1
D: TRBD1
J: TRBJ1-2

DNA: TGCGCCAGCTGGGAGAGCAAAAACATTCAGTACTTC
CDR3: CASWESKNIQYF
size: NA
V: TRBV5-1
D: NA
J: TRBJ2-4

DNA: TGCGCCAGCAGCTTGGCAGTACAGGGGGTTAATTCACCCCTCCACTTT
CDR3: CASSLAVQGVNSPLHF
size: NA
V: TRBV5-1
D: TRBD1
J: TRBJ1-6

DNA: TGTGCCTGGGACTCGGGACAGGGTAATTCACCCCTCCACTTT
CDR3: CAWDSGQGNSPLHF
size: NA
V: TRBV30
D: TRBD1
J: TRBJ1-6

DNA: TGTGCCAGCAGGCTCCAGGGGTATGCCTATGGCTACACCTTC
CDR3: CASRLQGYAYGYTF
size: NA
V: TRBV6-5
D: NA
J: TRBJ1-2

DNA: TGTGCCAGCAGCCACCGGGACTGGGGGAATGAAAAACTGTTTTTT
CDR3: CASSHRDWGNEKLFF
size: NA
V: TRBV7-9
D: NA
J: TRBJ1-4

DNA: TGTGCCAGCACCCCCCCAGGTTGGGCCTTTCTTGGAGCTTTCTTT
CDR3: CASTPPGWAFLGAFF
size: NA
V: TRBV6-5
D: NA
J: TRBJ1-1

DNA: TGTGCCACCTCAGGTTCCGGGGAGCTGTTTTTT
CDR3: CATSGSGELFF
size: NA
V: TRBV19
D: NA
J: TRBJ2-2

DNA: TGTGCTAGTGGTTTGGTAGCGGGAGGAGGTACCGGGGAGCTGTTTTTT
CDR3: CASGLVAGGGTGELFF
size: NA
V: TRBV12-5
D: TRBD2
J: TRBJ2-2

DNA: TGTGCCAGTAGTATCCCCCCCGGGAAACAGTTCTTC
CDR3: CASSIPPGKQFF
size: NA
V: TRBV19
D: NA
J: TRBJ2-1

DNA: TGTGCCAGCAGCTTGGCCAGGGCCTCTAACTATGGCTACACCTTC
CDR3: CASSLARASNYGYTF
size: few
V: TRBV5-4
D: NA
J: TRBJ1-2

DNA: TGTGCCAGCAGCTTAACCTCGGGTCCTGCGGGAAACATTCAGTACTTC
CDR3: CASSLTSGPAGNIQYF
size: NA
V: TRBV5-6
D: NA
J: TRBJ2-4

DNA: TGTGCCAGCTCACCGGGAGTGGACACTGAAGCTTTCTTT
CDR3: CASSPGVDTEAFF
size: NA
V: TRBV18
D: NA
J: TRBJ1-1

DNA: TGTGCCAGTAGTAGGGCCGCTAATGAAAAACTGTTTTTT
CDR3: CASSRAANEKLFF
size: NA
V: TRBV19
D: NA
J: TRBJ1-4

DNA: TGTGCCAGCAGCCAAGATCGGGGGGCCGGGGAGCTGTTTTTT
CDR3: CASSQDRGAGELFF
size: NA
V: TRBV14
D: TRBD2
J: TRBJ2-2

DNA: TGTGCCAGCAGTTTCTCAGGGAGCTCTGGAAACACCATATATTTT
CDR3: CASSFSGSSGNTIYF
size: once
V: TRBV6-6
D: NA
J: TRBJ1-3

DNA: TGTGCCTGGAGTGTAATACAATCCGTATTACAGGGGGAGAATGTGGGACTACGGTCACCCCTCCACTTT
CDR3: CAWSVIQSVLQGENVGLRSPLHF
size: NA
V: TRBV30
D: TRBD1
J: TRBJ1-6

DNA: TGCGCCAGCAGCGGGGATGGGACTAGCGCCACAGATACGCAGTATTTT
CDR3: CASSGDGTSATDTQYF
size: NA
V: TRBV5-1
D: TRBD2
J: TRBJ2-3

DNA: TGTGCCAGCGGACAGGTGAACTATGGCTACACCTTC
CDR3: CASGQVNYGYTF
size: NA
V: TRBV19
D: TRBD1
J: TRBJ1-2

DNA: TGTGCCACCAGTGACCCCGGAGGGGGCAATCAGCCCCAGCATTTT
CDR3: CATSDPGGGNQPQHF
size: few
V: TRBV24-1
D: NA
J: TRBJ1-5